One T cell receptor (beta chain) is described in this entry. Unmatched junction bases numbered 7, after V lost 3 bases and J lost 3 bases. This CDR3 has 16 residues. Germline loops: CDR1 LGHNA, CDR2 YNFKEQ. This specimen belongs to a study of OX40 agonist ivuxolimab in advanced cancers. TCRdb's table, derived via immunoSEQ multiplex PCR, lists solely in-frame clones and lacks some. This sample carries roughly 100,000 clones, less than 90% of them seen once, and the ten largest clones take around 5.9%. The receptor was isolated from an adult with an advanced solid tumor such as melanoma, head and neck, liver or kidney cancer. Sequencing was performed on CD4+ or CD8+ T cells sorted from blood, taken in a trial of the OX40 agonist ivuxolimab. The V and J genes are TRBV4-2 and TRBJ2-3; TRBD1 matches 9 bases. The CDR3 sequence is CASSQRDRDGTDTQYF. In DNA form, the CDR3 reads TGTGCCAGCAGCCAGAGGGACAGGGATGGGACAGATACGCAGTATTTT.